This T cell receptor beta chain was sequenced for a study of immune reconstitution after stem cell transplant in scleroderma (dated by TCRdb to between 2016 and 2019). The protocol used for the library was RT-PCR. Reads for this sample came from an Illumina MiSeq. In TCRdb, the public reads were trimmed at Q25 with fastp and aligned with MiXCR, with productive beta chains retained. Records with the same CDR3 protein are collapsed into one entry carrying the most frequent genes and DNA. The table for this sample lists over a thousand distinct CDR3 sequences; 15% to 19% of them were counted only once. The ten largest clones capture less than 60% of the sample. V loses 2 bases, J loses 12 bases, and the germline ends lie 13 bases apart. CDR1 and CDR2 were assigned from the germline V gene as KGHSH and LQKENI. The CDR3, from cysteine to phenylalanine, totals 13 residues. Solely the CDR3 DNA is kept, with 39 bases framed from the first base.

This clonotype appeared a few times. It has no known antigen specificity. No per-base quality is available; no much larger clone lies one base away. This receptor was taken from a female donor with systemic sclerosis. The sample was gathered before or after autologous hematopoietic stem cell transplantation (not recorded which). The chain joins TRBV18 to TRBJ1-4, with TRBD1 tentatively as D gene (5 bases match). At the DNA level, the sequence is TGTGCCAGCTCACCATCGGGGCAGGTGGAACTGTTTTTT. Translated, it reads CASSPSGQVELFF.